The rows below give T cell receptor beta chains drawn from one sample of a study of cytomegalovirus exposure and HLA in healthy donors. This table comes from immunoSEQ multiplex PCR, and its TCRdb copy is limited to in-frame clones, with some not included. The sample lists 100,000 to 150,000 clones; 70% to 90% were seen once. The sample comprised PBMCs. Every receptor here comes from a woman in her forties in good health and CMV-seropositive. CDR3s include the opening cysteine and the closing phenylalanine or tryptophan. Fields, in order: V gene, J gene, D gene, clone size, CDR3 protein, CDR3 DNA. D genes are given only for firm matches. The size entry is marked missing in some rows and otherwise reads once, few, many or a size class.

TRBV9	TRBJ1-3	NA	NA	CASSVGVASSGNTIYF	TGTGCCAGCAGCGTAGGAGTAGCCAGCTCTGGAAACACCATATATTTT
TRBV2	TRBJ1-5	NA	NA	CASSELMGGTNQPQHF	TGTGCCAGCAGTGAGCTTATGGGCGGGACCAATCAGCCCCAGCATTTT
TRBV4-2	TRBJ2-2	NA	NA	CASSQDRGAGELFF	TGTGCCAGCAGCCAAGACCGGGGTGCCGGGGAGCTGTTTTTT
TRBV25-1	TRBJ2-7	TRBD1	NA	CASGGTGVDEQYF	TGTGCCAGCGGGGGGACAGGCGTCGACGAGCAGTACTTC
TRBV11-3	TRBJ1-1	NA	NA	CASSRGSPPTEAFF	TGTGCCAGCAGCCGGGGGTCTCCCCCTACTGAAGCTTTCTTT
TRBV5-6	TRBJ1-2	NA	few	CASSLAGVSYGYTF	TGTGCCAGCAGCTTGGCAGGGGTTTCCTATGGCTACACCTTC
TRBV11-1	TRBJ2-7	NA	NA	CASSFTGETLNYEQYF	TGTGCCAGCAGCTTTACCGGGGAAACCTTGAATTACGAGCAGTACTTC
TRBV6-5	TRBJ2-5	TRBD2	NA	CASRERGGLETQYF	TGTGCCAGCAGAGAGCGGGGGGGGCTAGAGACCCAGTACTTC
TRBV6-4	TRBJ1-5	NA	NA	CASSEEYSNQPQHF	TGTGCCAGCAGTGAAGAGTATAGCAATCAGCCCCAGCATTTT
TRBV5-6	TRBJ2-5	NA	few	CASSFPEGGRETQYF	TGTGCCAGCAGCTTTCCCGAGGGTGGTAGGGAGACCCAGTACTTC
TRBV2	TRBJ1-2	NA	few	CASTDRSNYGYTF	TGTGCCAGCACAGACAGAAGTAACTATGGCTACACCTTC
TRBV6-1	TRBJ2-3	NA	NA	CASKDTHTDTQYF	TGTGCCAGCAAGGACACCCACACAGATACGCAGTATTTT
TRBV28	TRBJ2-2	NA	NA	CASSLDSTGELFF	TGTGCCAGCAGTTTAGACTCCACCGGGGAGCTGTTTTTT
TRBV5-1	TRBJ1-5	NA	NA	CASSPDPTGNQPQHF	TGCGCCAGCAGCCCGGACCCCACAGGGAATCAGCCCCAGCATTTT
TRBV11-3	TRBJ2-7	NA	NA	CASSQGPGSYEQYF	TGTGCCAGCAGCCAAGGCCCGGGCTCCTACGAGCAGTACTTC
TRBV19	TRBJ2-2	NA	NA	CASSIPPLASEVGLGELFF	TGTGCCAGTAGTATACCCCCTTTAGCCTCGGAGGTCGGCCTCGGGGAGCTGTTTTTT
TRBV4-1	TRBJ2-7	TRBD2	NA	CASSLRTSHSYEQYF	TGCGCCAGCAGCCTTAGGACTAGCCACTCCTACGAGCAGTACTTC
TRBV5-6	TRBJ2-1	TRBD2	NA	CASSLGLAVRSEQFF	TGTGCCAGCAGCTTGGGACTAGCGGTAAGGAGTGAGCAGTTCTTC
TRBV10-3	TRBJ2-1	NA	once	CAISESPPADEQFF	TGTGCCATCAGTGAGTCCCCCCCGGCGGATGAGCAGTTCTTC
TRBV7-3	TRBJ2-7	TRBD2	NA	CASSRGGGTYEQYF	TGTGCCAGCAGCCGCGGGGGGGGGACCTACGAGCAGTACTTC
TRBV7-2	TRBJ2-5	TRBD2	NA	CASSSRTSGSSGETQYF	TGTGCCAGCAGCTCGAGGACTAGCGGGAGTAGTGGAGAGACCCAGTACTTC
TRBV7-3	TRBJ2-3	NA	NA	CASSLTQSTDTQYF	TGTGCCAGCAGCTTAACTCAGAGCACAGATACGCAGTATTTT
TRBV28	TRBJ2-3	NA	once	CASSLRQGNPSSTDTQYF	TGTGCCAGCAGTTTAAGGCAGGGAAATCCCTCTAGCACAGATACGCAGTATTTT
TRBV29-1	TRBJ1-2	NA	NA	CSVARGADYGYTF	TGCAGCGTTGCCCGTGGCGCGGACTATGGCTACACCTTC
TRBV5-1	TRBJ1-3	NA	NA	CASSLTSDSGNTIYF	TGCGCCAGCAGCTTGACAAGTGACTCTGGAAACACCATATATTTT
TRBV25-1	TRBJ1-2	NA	NA	CASSDPFSYTF	TGTGCCAGCAGTGACCCCTTTAGCTACACCTTC
TRBV7-2	TRBJ1-5	TRBD1	NA	CASSLEGTGNQPQHF	TGTGCCAGCAGCTTAGAGGGGACAGGGAATCAGCCCCAGCATTTT
TRBV2	TRBJ2-5	NA	NA	CASSVAGVQETQYF	TGTGCCAGCAGTGTGGCAGGGGTACAAGAGACCCAGTACTTC
TRBV29-1	TRBJ2-7	NA	NA	CSVEGRDYEQYF	TGCAGCGTTGAGGGCAGGGATTACGAGCAGTACTTC
TRBV6-5	TRBJ1-5	NA	NA	CASSYEGAQHF	TGTGCCAGCAGTTACGAGGGAGCCCAGCATTTT
TRBV7-2	TRBJ1-6	NA	NA	CASSLVVSGGNSPLHF	TGTGCCAGCAGCTTAGTCGTCTCCGGGGGTAATTCACCCCTCCACTTT
TRBV11-3	TRBJ2-3	TRBD1	once	CASSQTGDRTDTQYF	TGTGCCAGCAGCCAGACAGGGGACCGCACAGATACGCAGTATTTT